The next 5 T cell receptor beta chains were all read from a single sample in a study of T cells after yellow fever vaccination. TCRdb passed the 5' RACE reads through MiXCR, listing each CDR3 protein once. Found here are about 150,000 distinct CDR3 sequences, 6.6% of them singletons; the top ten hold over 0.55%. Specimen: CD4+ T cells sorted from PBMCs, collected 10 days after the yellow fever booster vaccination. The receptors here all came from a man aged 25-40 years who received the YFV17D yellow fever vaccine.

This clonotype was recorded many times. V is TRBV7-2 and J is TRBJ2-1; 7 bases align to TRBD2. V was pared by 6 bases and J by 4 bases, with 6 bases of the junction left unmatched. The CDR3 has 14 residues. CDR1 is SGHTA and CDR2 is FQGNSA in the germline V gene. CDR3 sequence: CASRWGGSYNEQFF. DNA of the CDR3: TGTGCCAGCAGGTGGGGGGGATCTTACAATGAGCAGTTCTTC. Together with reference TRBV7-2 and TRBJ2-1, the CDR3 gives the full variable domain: GAGVSQSPSNKVTEKGKDVELRCDPISGHTALYWYRQSLGQGLEFLIYFQGNSAPDKSGLPSDRFSAERTGGSVSTLTIQRTQQEDSAVYLCASRWGGSYNEQFFGPGTRLTVL.

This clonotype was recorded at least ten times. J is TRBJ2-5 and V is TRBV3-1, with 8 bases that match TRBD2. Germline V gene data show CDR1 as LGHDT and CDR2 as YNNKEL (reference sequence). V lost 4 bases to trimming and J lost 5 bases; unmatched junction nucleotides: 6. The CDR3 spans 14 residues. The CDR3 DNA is TGTGCCAGCAGCCCATTAGCGGGGCGGGAGACCCAGTACTTC. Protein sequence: CASSPLAGRETQYF.

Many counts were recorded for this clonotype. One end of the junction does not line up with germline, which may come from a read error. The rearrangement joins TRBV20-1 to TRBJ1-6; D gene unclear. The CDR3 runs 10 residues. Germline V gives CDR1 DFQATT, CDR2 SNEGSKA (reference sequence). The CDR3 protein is CSDRNSPLHF. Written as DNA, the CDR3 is TGCAGTGATAGAAATTCACCCCTCCACTTT.

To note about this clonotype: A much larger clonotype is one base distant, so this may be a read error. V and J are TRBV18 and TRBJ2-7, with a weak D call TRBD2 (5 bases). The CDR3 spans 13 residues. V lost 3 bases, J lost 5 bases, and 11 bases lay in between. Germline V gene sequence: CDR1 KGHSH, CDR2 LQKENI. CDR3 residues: CASSPGNRNEQYF. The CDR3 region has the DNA TGTGCCAGCTCACCCGGGAATAGGAACGAGCAGTACTTC.

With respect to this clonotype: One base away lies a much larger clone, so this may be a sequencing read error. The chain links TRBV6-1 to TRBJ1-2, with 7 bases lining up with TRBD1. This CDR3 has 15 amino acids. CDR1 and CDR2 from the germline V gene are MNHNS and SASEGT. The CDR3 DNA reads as TGTTCCAGCAAGAGAGCGGGACAGAATTGGTACGGCTACACCTTC. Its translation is CSSKRAGQNWYGYTF.